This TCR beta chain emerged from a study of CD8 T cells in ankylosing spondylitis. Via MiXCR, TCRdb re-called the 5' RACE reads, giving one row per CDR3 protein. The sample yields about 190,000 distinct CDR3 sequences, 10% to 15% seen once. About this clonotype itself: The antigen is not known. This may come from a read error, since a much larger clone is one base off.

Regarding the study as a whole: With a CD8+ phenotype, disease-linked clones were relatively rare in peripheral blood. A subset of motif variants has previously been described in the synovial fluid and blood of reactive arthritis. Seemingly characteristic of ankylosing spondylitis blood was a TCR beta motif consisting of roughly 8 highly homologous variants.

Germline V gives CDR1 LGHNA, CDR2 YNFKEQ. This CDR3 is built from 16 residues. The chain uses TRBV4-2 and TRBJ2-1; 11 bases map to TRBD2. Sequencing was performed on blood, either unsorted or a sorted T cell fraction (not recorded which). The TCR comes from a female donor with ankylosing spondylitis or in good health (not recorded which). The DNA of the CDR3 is TGTGCCAGCATCCAACAGACTAGCGGGACCTACAATGAGCAGTTCTTC. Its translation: CASIQQTSGTYNEQFF.